Listed below are T cell receptor beta chains from one sample, sequenced in a study of lymphopenia after photon versus proton radiotherapy. Assay used: immunoSEQ multiplex PCR; TCRdb lists only in-frame clones, some missing. The sample holds under 30,000 clones; roughly 89% are singletons and the top ten take 50%. The starting material was peripheral blood, obtained from a patient treated with proton-based radiotherapy. These receptors were taken from an older woman with cholangiocarcinoma. Some clones in this sample may be carry-over from other donors' samples. The CDR3 runs from the conserved cysteine through the conserved F or W. D genes are given only for firm matches. Only some rows state a clone size, as once, few, many or a class for expanded clones.

V,J,D,size,CDR3,DNA
TRBV19,TRBJ2-2,-,-,CASSNRLPFWITGELFF,TGTGCCAGTAGTAATAGGCTCCCTTTTTGGATCACCGGGGAGCTGTTTTTT
TRBV19,TRBJ1-1,TRBD1,-,CASSPLAGGGSTEAFF,TGTGCCAGTAGCCCCCTGGCAGGGGGCGGGAGCACTGAAGCTTTCTTT
TRBV5-1,TRBJ1-4,-,-,CASSLGVVDGEKLFF,TGCGCCAGCAGCTTGGGGGTCGTGGATGGGGAAAAACTGTTTTTT
TRBV5-6,TRBJ1-5,-,-,CASSIGSNQPQHF,TGTGCCAGCAGCATCGGTAGCAATCAGCCCCAGCATTTT
TRBV10-1,TRBJ1-5,-,-,CATNNQPQHF,TGCGCCACCAACAATCAGCCCCAGCATTTT
TRBV7-8,TRBJ2-3,-,-,CASSRDLGDTQYF,TGTGCCAGCAGCCGAGATCTAGGAGATACGCAGTATTTT
TRBV19,TRBJ2-2,TRBD1,once,CASSKTGARVSTGELFF,TGTGCCAGTAGTAAGACAGGGGCCAGGGTGAGCACCGGGGAGCTGTTTTTT
TRBV18,TRBJ1-4,TRBD1,-,CASSPRTGLEEKLFF,TGTGCCAGCTCACCGAGGACAGGGTTGGAGGAAAAACTGTTTTTT
TRBV7-9,TRBJ1-1,-,-,CASSPRLGNTEAFF,TGTGCCAGCAGCCCCAGGTTGGGTAACACTGAAGCTTTCTTT
TRBV14,TRBJ1-4,-,-,CASSIAGGGVKLFF,TGTGCCAGCAGCATTGCCGGGGGGGGCGTGAAACTGTTTTTT
TRBV6-5,TRBJ2-7,-,-,CASTGGSHEQYF,TGTGCCAGCACCGGGGGCTCACACGAGCAGTACTTC